Included here is one T cell receptor (beta chain) sequence, with context. The sample comes from a study of blood T cell repertoires in COVID-19. Study in general: COVID-19 samples, acute and convalescent, were from the United States, Italy and Spain. T cells, B-cell-depleted T cells, or PBMCs provided the cDNA or gDNA that served as material.

Per the original data handling: Amplification from reference gene primers served as the basis for estimated nucleated cell counts. Produced via immunoSEQ multiplex PCR; TCRdb's table is partial and in-frame only. The V and J calls and clone size are taken from that table; D and trimming were inferred from the DNA. This table has 110,000 or so clones, 65% to 85% appearing once. Trimming took off 6 bases at V and 1 base at J, with 10 bases between the two ends. The germline gives CDR1 MNHEY, CDR2 SMNVEV (reference sequence). This CDR3 contains 14 residues. The source is a man aged 50-60 years with acute or convalescent COVID-19. The J gene is TRBJ1-5, the V gene TRBV27, with a possible D match to TRBD1 (6 bases). Sequenced sample: peripheral blood. CDR3 sequence reads: CASRMGASNQPQHF. DNA for the CDR3: TGTGCCAGCAGAATGGGGGCGAGCAATCAGCCCCAGCATTTT.